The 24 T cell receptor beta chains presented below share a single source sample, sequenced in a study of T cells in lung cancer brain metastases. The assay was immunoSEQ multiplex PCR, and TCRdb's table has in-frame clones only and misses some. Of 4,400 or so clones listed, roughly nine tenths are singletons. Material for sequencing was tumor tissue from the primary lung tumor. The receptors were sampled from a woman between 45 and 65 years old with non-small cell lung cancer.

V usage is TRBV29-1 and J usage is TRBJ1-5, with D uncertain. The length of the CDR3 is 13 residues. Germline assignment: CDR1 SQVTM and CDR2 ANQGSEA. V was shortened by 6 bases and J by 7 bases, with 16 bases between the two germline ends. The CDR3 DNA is TGCAGCGTCGCCAGAGGGCCAGAACAGCCCCAGCATTTT. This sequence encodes CSVARGPEQPQHF.

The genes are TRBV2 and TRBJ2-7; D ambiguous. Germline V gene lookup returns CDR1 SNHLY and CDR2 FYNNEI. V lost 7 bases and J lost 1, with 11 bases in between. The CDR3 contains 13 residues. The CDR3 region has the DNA TGTGCCAGCATGTACGCAGCATCCTACGAGCAGTACGTC. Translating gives CASMYAASYEQYV.

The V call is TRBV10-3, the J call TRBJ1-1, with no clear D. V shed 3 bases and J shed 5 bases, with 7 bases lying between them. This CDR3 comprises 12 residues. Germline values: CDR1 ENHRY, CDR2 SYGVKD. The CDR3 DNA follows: TGTGCCATCAGTGAACAACTTACTGAAGCTTTCTTT. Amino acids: CAISEQLTEAFF.

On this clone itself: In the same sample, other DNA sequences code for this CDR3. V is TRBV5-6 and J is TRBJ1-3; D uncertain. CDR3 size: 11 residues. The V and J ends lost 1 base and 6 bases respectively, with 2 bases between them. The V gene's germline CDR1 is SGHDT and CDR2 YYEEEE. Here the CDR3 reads CASSLLNTIYF. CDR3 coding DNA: TGTGCCAGCAGCTTGCTAAACACCATATATTTT.

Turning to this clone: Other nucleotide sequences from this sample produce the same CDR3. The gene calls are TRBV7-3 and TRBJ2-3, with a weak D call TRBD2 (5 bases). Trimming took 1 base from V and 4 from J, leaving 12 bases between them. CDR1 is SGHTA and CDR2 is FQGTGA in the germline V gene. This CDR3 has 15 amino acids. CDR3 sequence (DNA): TGTGCCAGCAGCTTAATCGGGATCGGAGCAGATACGCAGTATTTT. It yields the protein CASSLIGIGADTQYF.

The CDR3 region is CASSEFGQHNTEAFF. Written as DNA, the CDR3 is TGTGCCAGCAGTGAATTCGGACAACACAACACTGAAGCTTTCTTT. V gene TRBV25-1 combines with J gene TRBJ1-1, with D possibly being TRBD1 (5 bases). With 1 base removed from V and 2 bases from J, the gap between germline ends came to 11 bases. The CDR3 totals 15 residues. The V gene's germline CDR1 is MGHDK and CDR2 SYGVNS.

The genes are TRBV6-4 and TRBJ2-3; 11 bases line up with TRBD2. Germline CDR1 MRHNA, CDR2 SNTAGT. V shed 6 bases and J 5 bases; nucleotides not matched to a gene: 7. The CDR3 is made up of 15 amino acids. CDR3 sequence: CASSVLAGDIDTQYF. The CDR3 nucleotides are TGTGCCAGCAGCGTACTAGCGGGAGATATAGATACGCAGTATTTT.

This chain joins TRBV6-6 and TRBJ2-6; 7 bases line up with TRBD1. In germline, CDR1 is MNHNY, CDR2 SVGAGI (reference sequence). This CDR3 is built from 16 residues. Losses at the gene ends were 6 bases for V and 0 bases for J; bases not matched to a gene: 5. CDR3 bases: TGTGCCAGCAGACGGGACAGTTCCTCTGGGGCCAACGTCCTGACTTTC. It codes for CASRRDSSSGANVLTF.

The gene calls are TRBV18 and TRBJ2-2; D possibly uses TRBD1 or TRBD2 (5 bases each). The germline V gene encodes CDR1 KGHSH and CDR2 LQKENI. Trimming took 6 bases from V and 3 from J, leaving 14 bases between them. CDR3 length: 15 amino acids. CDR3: CASSRDRGDTGELFF. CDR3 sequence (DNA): TGTGCCAGCTCCCGGGACCGAGGGGACACCGGGGAGCTGTTTTTT.

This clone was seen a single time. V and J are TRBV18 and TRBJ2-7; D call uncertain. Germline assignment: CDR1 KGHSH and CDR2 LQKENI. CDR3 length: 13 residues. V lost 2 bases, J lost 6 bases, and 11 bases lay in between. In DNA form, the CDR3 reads TGTGCCAGCTCACCATCTTGGGGTTCCGAGCAGTACGTC. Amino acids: CASSPSWGSEQYV.

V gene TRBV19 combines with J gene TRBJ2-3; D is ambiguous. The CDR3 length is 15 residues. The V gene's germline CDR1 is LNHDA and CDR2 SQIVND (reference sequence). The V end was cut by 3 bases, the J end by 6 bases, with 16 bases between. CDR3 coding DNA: TGTGCCAGTAGTATCTCCGCTAGGCCCCGGGATACGCAGTATTTT. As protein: CASSISARPRDTQYF. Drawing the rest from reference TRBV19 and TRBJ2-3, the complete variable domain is DGGITQSPKYLFRKEGQNVTLSCEQNLNHDAMYWYRQDPGQGLRLIYYSQIVNDFQKGDIAEGYSVSREKKESFPLTVTSAQKNPTAFYLCASSISARPRDTQYFGPGTRLTVL.

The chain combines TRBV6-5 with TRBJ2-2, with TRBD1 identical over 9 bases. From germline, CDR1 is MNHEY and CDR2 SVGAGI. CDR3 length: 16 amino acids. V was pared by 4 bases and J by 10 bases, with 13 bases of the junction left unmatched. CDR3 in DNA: TGTGCCAGCAGTTTCCTTCTCGGGACAGGGTCTTCGGAGCTGTTTTTT. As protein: CASSFLLGTGSSELFF.

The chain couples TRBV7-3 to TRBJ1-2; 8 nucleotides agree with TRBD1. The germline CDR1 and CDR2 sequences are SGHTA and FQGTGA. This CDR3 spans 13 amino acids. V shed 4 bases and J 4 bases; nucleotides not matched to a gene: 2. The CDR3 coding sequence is TGTGCCAGCAGCTCCGGACAGGGCTATGGCTACACCTTC. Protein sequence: CASSSGQGYGYTF.

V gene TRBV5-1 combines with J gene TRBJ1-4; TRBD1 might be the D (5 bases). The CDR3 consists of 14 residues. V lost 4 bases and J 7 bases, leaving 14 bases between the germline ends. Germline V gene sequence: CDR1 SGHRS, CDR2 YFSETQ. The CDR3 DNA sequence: TGCGCCAGCAGCGGAGGATCTGGGGGTGAAAAACTGTTTTTT. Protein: CASSGGSGGEKLFF.

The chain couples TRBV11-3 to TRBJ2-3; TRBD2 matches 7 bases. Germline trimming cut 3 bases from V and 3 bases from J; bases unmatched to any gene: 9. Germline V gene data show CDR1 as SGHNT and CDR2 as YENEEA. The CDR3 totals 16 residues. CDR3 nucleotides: TGTGCCAGCAGCTTTCGTTCGGGAGGCTGGACAGATACGCAGTATTTT. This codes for CASSFRSGGWTDTQYF.

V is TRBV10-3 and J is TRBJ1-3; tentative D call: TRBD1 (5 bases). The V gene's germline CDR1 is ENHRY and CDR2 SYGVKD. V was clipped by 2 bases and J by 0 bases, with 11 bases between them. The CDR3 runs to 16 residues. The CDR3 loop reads CAISEGRRGSGNTIYF. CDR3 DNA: TGTGCCATCAGTGAGGGCAGGAGGGGCTCTGGAAACACCATATATTTT.

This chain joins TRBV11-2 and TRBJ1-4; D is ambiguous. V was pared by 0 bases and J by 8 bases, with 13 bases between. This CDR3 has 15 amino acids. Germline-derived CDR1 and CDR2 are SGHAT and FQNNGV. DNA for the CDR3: TGTGCCAGCAGCTTAGATTCGGGCAGGTCGGAAAAACTGTTTTTT. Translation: CASSLDSGRSEKLFF. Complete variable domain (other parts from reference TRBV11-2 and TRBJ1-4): EAGVAQSPRYKIIEKRQSVAFWCNPISGHATLYWYQQILGQGPKLLIQFQNNGVVDDSQLPKDRFSAERLKGVDSTLKIQPAKLEDSAVYLCASSLDSGRSEKLFFGSGTQLSVL.

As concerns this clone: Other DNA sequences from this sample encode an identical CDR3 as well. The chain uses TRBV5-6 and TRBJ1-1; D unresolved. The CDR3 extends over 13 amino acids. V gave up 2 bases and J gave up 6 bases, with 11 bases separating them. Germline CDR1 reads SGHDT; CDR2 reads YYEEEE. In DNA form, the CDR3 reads TGTGCCAGCAGCTTACTAGCACGGCCTGAAGCTTTCTTT. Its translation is CASSLLARPEAFF.

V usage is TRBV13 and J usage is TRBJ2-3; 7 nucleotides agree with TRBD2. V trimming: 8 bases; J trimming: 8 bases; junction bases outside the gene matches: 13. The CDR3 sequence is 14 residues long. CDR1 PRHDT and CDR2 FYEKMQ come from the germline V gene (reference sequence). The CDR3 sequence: CASGSSGPVGTQYF. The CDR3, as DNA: TGTGCCAGCGGAAGTAGCGGGCCGGTTGGTACGCAGTATTTT.

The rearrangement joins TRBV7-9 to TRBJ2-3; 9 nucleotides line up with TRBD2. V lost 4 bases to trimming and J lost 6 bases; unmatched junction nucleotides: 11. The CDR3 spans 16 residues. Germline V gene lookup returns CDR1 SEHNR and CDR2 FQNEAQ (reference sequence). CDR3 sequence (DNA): TGTGCCAGCAGCTCACGGACTAGCGTAAGGGGGGATACGCAGTATTTT. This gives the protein CASSSRTSVRGDTQYF.

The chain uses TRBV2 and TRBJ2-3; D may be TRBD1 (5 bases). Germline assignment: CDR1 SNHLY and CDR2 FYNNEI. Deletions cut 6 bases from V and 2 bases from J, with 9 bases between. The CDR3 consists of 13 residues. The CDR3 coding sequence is TGTGCCAGCAGACAGGAGTTCACAGATACGCAGTATTTT. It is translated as CASRQEFTDTQYF.

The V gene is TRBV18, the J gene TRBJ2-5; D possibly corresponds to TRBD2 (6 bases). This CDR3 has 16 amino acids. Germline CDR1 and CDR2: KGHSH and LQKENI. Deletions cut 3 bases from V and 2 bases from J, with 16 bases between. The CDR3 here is CASSPLGTSLQETQYF. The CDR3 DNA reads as TGTGCCAGCTCACCCCTTGGCACTAGCCTTCAAGAGACCCAGTACTTC. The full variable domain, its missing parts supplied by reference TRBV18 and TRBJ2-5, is NAGVMQNPRHLVRRRGQEARLRCSPMKGHSHVYWYRQLPEEGLKFMVYLQKENIIDESGMPKERFSAEFPKEGPSILRIQQVVRGDSAAYFCASSPLGTSLQETQYFGPGTRLLVL.

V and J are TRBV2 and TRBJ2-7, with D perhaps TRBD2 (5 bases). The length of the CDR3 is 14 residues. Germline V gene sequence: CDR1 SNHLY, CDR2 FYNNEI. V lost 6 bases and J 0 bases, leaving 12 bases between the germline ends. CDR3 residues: CASSPSGFSYEQYV. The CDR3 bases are TGTGCCAGCAGCCCCAGCGGATTCTCCTACGAGCAGTACGTC.

The chain's CDR3 is CASSKGEGPGTEAFF. The CDR3 coding sequence is TGTGCCAGTAGTAAGGGAGAGGGCCCTGGGACTGAAGCTTTCTTT. The chain has TRBV19 and TRBJ1-1; D remains ambiguous. The CDR3 spans 15 residues. V was cut by 4 bases and J by 5 bases, with 17 bases left in between. Germline CDR1 reads LNHDA; CDR2 reads SQIVND (reference sequence).